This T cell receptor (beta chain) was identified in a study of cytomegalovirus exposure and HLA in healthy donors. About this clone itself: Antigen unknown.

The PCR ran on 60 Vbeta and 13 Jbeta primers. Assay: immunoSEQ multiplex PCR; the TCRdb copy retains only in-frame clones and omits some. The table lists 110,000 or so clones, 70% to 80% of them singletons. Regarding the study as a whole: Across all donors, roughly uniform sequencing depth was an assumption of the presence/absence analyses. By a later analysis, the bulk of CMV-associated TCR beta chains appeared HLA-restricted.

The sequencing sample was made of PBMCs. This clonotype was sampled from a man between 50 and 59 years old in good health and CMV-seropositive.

CDR3 sequence reads: CASPRGEYPSYEQYF. In DNA, the CDR3 is TGTGCCAGCCCGCGCGGGGAGTACCCTTCCTACGAGCAGTACTTC. The genes are TRBV21-1 and TRBJ2-5; the table's TRBD2 call for D was not verified on the DNA. TRBJ2-7 explains the end of the DNA better; the J call may be wrong. TRBV21-1 is an annotated pseudogene. The CDR3 spans 15 residues.